This TCR beta chain was documented in a study of beta chain features in type 1 diabetes. There was one heparinised blood draw per donor, averaging around 100 mL. Study conclusions and caveats: Among patients with Type 1 diabetes, TCRB CDR3s were moderately but significantly shorter in every one of the four CD4+ subsets. HLA effects on TCRB rearrangement stayed unresolved here.

As every portion of the isolated RNA was reverse transcribed, the sequencing read expressed TCRB transcripts. Only in-frame clones appear in the TCRdb table, and some are missing; sequencing was by immunoSEQ multiplex PCR. The repertoire consists of around 310,000 clones, with roughly 13% occurring once and the leading ten covering about 0.016%. Comment on this clone: Its antigen is as yet unknown.

The specimen was naive CD4+ T cells from blood. The sequence was obtained from a woman aged 18 to 35 with type 1 diabetes.

In nucleotides, the CDR3 is TGTGCCTGGGGGGGCAGCGGGGGGTCCCAGTACTTC. This sequence encodes CAWGGSGGSQYF. This chain joins TRBV30 and TRBJ2-5; TRBD2 matches 9 bases. CDR1 GTSNPN and CDR2 SVGIG come from the germline V gene (reference sequence). The V segment lost 5 bases and the J segment 9 bases; nucleotides outside the gene matches: 7. This CDR3 is built from 12 residues.